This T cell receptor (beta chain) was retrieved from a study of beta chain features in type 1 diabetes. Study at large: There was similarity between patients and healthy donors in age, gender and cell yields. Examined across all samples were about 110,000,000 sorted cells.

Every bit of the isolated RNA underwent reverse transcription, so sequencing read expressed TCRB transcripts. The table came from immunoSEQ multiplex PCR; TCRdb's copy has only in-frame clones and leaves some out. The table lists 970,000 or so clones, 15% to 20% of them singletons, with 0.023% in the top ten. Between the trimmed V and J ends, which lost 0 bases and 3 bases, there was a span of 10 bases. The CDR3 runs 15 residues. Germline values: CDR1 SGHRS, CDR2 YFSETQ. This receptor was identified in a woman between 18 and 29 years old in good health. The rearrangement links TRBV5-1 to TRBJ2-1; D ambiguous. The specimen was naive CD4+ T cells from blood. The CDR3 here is CASSLATAVYNEQFF. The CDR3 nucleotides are TGCGCCAGCAGCTTGGCCACTGCGGTCTACAATGAGCAGTTCTTC. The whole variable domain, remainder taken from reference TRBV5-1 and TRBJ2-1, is KAGVTQTPRYLIKTRGQQVTLSCSPISGHRSVSWYQQTPGQGLQFLFEYFSETQRNKGNFPGRFSGRQFSNSRSEMNVSTLELGDSALYLCASSLATAVYNEQFFGPGTRLTVL.